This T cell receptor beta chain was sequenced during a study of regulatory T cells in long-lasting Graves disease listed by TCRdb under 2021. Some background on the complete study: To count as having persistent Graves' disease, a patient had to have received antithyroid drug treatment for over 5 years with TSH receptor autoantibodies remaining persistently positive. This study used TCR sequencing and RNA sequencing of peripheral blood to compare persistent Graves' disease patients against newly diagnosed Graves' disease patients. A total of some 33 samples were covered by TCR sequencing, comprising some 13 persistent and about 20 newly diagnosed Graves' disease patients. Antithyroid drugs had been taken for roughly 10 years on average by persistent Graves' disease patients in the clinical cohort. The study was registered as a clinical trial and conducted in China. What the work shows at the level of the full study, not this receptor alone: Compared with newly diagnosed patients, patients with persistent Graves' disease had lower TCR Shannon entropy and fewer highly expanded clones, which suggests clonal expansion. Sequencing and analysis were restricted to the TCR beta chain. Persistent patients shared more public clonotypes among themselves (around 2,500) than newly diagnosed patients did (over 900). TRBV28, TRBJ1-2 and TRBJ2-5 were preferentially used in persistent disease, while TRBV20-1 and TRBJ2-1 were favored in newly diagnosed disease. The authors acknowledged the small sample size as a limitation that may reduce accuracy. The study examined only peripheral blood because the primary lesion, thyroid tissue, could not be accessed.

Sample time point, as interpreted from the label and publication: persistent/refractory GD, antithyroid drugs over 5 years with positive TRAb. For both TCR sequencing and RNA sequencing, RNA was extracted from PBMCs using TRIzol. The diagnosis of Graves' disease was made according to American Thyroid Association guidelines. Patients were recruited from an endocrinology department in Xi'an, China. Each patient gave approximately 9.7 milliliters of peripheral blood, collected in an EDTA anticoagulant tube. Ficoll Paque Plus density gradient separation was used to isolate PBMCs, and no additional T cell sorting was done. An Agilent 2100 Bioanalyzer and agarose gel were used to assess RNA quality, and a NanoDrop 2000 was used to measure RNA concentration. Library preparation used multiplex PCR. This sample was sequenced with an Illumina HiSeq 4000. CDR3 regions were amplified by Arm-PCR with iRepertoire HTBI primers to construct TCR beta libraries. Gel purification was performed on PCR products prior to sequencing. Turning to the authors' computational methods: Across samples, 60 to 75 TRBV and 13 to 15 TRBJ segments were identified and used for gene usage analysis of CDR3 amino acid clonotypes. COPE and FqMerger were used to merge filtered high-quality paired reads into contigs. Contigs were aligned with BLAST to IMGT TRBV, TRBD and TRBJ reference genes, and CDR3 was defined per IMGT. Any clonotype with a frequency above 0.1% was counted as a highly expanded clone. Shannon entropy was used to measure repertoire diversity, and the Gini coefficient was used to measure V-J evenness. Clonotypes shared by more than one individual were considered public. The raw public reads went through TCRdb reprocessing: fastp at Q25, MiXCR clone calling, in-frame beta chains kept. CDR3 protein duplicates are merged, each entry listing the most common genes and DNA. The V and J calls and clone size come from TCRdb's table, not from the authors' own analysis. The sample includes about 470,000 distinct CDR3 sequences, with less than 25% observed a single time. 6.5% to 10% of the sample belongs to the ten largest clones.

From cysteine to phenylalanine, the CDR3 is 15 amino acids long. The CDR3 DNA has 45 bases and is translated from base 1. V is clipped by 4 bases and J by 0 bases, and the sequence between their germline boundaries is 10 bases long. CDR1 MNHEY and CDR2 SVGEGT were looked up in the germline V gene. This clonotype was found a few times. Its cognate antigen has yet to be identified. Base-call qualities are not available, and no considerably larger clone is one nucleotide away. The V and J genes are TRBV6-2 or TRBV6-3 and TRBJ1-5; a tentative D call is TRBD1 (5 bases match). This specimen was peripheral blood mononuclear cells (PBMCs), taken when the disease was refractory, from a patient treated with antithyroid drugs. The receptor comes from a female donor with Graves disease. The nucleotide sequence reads TGTGCCAGCAGTTGGGACCAATATAGCAATCAGCCCCAGCATTTT. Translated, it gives CASSWDQYSNQPQHF.